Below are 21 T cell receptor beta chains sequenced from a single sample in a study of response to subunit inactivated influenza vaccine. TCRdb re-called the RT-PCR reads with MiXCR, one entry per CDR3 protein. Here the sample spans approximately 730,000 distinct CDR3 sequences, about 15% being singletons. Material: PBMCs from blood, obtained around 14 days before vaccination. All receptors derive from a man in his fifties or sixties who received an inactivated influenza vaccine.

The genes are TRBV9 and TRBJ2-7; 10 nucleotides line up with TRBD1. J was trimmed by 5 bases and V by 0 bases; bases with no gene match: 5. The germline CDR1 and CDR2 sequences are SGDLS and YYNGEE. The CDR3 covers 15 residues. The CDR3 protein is CASSVAGTGVDEQYF. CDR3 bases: TGTGCCAGCAGCGTAGCCGGGACAGGGGTAGACGAGCAGTACTTC.

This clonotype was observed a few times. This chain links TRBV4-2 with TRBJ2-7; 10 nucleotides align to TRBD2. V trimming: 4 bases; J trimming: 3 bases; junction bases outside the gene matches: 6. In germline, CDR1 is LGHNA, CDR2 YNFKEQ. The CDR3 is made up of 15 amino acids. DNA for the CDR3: TGTGCCAGCAGCCCCCTAGCGGGAGATCTCTACGAGCAGTACTTC. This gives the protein CASSPLAGDLYEQYF.

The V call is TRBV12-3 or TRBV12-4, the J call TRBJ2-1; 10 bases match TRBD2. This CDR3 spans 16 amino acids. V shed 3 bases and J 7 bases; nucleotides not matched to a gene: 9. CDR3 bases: TGTGCCAGCAGTTTCACAGCGGGGGGGGCAAGTAATGAGCAGTTCTTC. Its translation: CASSFTAGGASNEQFF.

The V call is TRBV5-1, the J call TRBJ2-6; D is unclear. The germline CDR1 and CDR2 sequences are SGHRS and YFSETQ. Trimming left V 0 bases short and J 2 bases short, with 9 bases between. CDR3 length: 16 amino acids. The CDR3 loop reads CASSLEGSPGANVLTF. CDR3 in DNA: TGCGCCAGCAGCTTGGAAGGATCCCCTGGGGCCAACGTCCTGACTTTC.

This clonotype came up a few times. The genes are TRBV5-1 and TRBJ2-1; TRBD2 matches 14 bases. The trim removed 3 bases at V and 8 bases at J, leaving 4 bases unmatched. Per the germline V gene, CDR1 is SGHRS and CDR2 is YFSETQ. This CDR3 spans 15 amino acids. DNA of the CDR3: TGCGCCAGCAGCTCCGGGACTAGCGGGAGTGATGAGCAGTTCTTC. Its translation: CASSSGTSGSDEQFF.

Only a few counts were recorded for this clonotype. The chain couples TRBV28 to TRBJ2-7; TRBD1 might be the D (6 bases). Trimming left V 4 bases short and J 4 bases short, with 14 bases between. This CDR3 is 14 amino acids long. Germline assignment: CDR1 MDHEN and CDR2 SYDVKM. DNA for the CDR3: TGTGCCAGCAGTTCTCCGGGACAATGGTACGAGCAGTACTTC. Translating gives CASSSPGQWYEQYF.

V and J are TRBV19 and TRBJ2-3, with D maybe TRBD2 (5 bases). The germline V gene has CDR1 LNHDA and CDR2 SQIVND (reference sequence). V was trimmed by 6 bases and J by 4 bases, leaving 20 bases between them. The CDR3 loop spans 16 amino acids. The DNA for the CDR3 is TGTGCCAGTAGAGCGCGAGGACTTCTCGGGGCAGATACGCAGTATTTT. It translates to CASRARGLLGADTQYF. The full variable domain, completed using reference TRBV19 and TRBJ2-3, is DGGITQSPKYLFRKEGQNVTLSCEQNLNHDAMYWYRQDPGQGLRLIYYSQIVNDFQKGDIAEGYSVSREKKESFPLTVTSAQKNPTAFYLCASRARGLLGADTQYFGPGTRLTVL.

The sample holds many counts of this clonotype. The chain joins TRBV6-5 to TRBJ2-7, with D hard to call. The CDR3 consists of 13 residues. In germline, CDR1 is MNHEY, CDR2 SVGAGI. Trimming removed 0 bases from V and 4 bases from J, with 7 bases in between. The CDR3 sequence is CASSYSGLYEQYF. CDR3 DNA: TGTGCCAGCAGTTACTCCGGGCTTTACGAGCAGTACTTC.

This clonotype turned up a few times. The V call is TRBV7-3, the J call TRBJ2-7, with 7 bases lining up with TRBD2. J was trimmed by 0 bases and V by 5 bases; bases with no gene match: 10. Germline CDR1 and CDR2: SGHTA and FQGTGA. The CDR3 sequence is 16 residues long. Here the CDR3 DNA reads TGTGCCAGCAGCCCCCACGGGCTAGCGGTCTCCTACGAGCAGTACTTC. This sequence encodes CASSPHGLAVSYEQYF.

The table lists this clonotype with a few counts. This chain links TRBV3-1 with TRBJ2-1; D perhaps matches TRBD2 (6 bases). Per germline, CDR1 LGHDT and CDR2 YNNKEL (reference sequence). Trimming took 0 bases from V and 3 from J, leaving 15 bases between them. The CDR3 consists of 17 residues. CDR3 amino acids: CASSQDLAGTFYNEQFF. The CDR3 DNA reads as TGTGCCAGCAGCCAAGATCTTGCGGGAACCTTCTACAATGAGCAGTTCTTC.

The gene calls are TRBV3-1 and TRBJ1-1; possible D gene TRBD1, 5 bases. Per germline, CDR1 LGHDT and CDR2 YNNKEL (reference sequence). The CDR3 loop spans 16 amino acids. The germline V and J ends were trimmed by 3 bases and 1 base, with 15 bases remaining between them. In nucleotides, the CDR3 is TGTGCCAGCAGCCAGACCGGGACTCTAGAGAACACTGAAGCTTTCTTT. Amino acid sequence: CASSQTGTLENTEAFF. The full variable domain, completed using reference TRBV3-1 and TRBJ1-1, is DTAVSQTPKYLVTQMGNDKSIKCEQNLGHDTMYWYKQDSKKFLKIMFSYNNKELIINETVPNRFSPKSPDKAHLNLHINSLELGDSAVYFCASSQTGTLENTEAFFGQGTRLTVV.

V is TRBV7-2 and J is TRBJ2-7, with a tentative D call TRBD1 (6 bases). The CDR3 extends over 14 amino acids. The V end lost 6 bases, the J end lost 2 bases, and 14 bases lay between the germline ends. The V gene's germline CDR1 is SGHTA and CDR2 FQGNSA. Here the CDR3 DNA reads TGTGCCAGCAGTTATGGGGACACGACCTACGAGCAGTACTTC. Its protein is CASSYGDTTYEQYF.

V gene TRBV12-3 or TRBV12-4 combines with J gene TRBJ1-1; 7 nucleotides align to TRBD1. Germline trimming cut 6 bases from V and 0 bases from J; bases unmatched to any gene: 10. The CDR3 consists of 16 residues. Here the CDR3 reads CASSETGRSMNTEAFF. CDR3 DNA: TGTGCCAGCAGCGAGACAGGGAGGTCCATGAACACTGAAGCTTTCTTT.

CDR3 sequence reads: CASSLRQGQNQPQHF. In DNA, the CDR3 is TGTGCCAGCAGTTTAAGACAGGGCCAAAATCAGCCCCAGCATTTT. This chain links TRBV12-3 or TRBV12-4 with TRBJ1-5; 7 bases match TRBD1. Trimming at V came to 2 bases and at J to 4 bases, leaving 5 bases not matched to a gene. This CDR3 spans 15 amino acids.

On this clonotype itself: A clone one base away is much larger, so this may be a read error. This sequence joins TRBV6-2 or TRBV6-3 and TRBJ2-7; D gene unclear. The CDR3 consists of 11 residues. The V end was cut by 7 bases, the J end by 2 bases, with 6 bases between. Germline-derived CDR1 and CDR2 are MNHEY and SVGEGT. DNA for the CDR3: TGTGCCAGCAATTGCCCCTACGAGCAGTACTTC. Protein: CASNCPYEQYF.

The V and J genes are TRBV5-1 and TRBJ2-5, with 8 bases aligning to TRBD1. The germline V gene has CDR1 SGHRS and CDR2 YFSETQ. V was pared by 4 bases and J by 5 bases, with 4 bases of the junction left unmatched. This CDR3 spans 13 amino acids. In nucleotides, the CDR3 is TGCGCCAGCAGCGGCAGGACAGGGGAGACCCAGTACTTC. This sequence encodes CASSGRTGETQYF.

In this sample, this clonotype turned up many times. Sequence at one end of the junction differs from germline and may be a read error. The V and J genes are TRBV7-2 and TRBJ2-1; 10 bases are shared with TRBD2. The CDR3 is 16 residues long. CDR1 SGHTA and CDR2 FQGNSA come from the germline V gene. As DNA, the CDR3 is TGTGCCAGCAGCCTAGCGGGAGCTTTATCCTACAATGAGCAGTTCTTC. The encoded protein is CASSLAGALSYNEQFF.

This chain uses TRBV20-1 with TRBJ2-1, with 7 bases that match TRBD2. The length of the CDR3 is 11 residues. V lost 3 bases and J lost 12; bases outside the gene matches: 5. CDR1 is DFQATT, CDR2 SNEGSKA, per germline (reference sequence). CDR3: CSASYPSGQFF. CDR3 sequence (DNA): TGCAGTGCTAGTTACCCTAGCGGGCAGTTCTTC.

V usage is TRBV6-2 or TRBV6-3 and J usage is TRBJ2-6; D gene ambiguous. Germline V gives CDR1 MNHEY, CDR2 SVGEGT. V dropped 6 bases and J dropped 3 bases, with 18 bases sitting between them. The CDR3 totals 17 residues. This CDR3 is CASRARTGRDGANVLTF. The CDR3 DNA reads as TGTGCCAGCAGGGCTCGGACGGGCCGTGATGGGGCCAACGTCCTGACTTTC.

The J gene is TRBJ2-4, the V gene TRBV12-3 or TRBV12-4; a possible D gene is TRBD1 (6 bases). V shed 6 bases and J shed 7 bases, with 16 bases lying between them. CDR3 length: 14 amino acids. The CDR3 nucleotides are TGTGCCAGCAGGGAGCAGGGAAGGGGGAACATTCAGTACTTC. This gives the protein CASREQGRGNIQYF.

The CDR3 sequence: CASSLQDGYTF. The CDR3, as DNA: TGTGCCAGCTCACTACAGGATGGCTACACCTTC. The chain uses TRBV18 and TRBJ1-2; tentatively, D is TRBD1 (5 bases). CDR1 and CDR2 (germline): KGHSH, LQKENI. The CDR3 contains 11 residues. Trimming cost V 4 bases and J 6 bases, with 6 bases left between them.